Described below is a single TCR beta chain sequence and its context. How the authors handled the data: Amplification of reference gene primers was used by the study to estimate nucleated cell counts. The protocol was immunoSEQ multiplex PCR, while the TCRdb copy is restricted to in-frame clones and leaves out a portion. That table furnishes V, J and clone size, whereas the DNA furnished D and trimming. The sample lists 70,000 to 90,000 clones, roughly three quarters seen once, with around 11% in the top ten. This record belongs to a study of blood T cell repertoires in COVID-19. About the research overall: Acute and convalescent COVID-19 samples came from the United States, Italy and Spain. From T cells, B-cell-depleted T cells, or PBMCs came the material, which was cDNA or gDNA.

This CDR3 has 13 amino acids. The chain joins TRBV21-1 to TRBJ2-1; TRBD2, the table's D call, was not compared with the DNA. TRBV21-1 is a known pseudogene. The sample was peripheral blood. This receptor was taken from a man between 65 and 85 years old with acute or convalescent COVID-19. The CDR3: CASGGDLRDEQFF. CDR3 DNA sequence: TGTGCCAGCGGAGGGGACTTACGCGATGAGCAGTTCTTC.